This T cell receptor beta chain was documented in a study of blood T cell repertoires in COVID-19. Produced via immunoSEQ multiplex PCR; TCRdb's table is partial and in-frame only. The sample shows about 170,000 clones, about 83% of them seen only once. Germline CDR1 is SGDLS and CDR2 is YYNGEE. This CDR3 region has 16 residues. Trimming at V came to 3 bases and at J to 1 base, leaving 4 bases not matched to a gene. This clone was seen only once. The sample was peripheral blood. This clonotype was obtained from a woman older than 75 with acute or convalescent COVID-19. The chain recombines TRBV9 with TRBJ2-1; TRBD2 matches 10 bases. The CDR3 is CASSDSGGSSYNEQFF. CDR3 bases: TGTGCCAGCAGCGATAGCGGGGGGAGTTCCTACAATGAGCAGTTCTTC.